The T cell receptor beta chain under discussion was sequenced for a study of cytomegalovirus exposure and HLA in healthy donors. Of note for this clone: Its cognate antigen is unknown.

Germline V gives CDR1 SNHLY, CDR2 FYNNEI. Trimming removed 5 bases from V and 16 bases from J; junction bases left unmatched: 4. The CDR3 sequence is 10 residues long. Overall study findings and caveats: An analysis was carried out later, and it reportedly showed fewer N-insertions in an Asian-associated ancestry cluster than the approximately 670-donor mean. Researchers reported from a later analysis that most CMV-associated TCR beta chains appeared HLA-restricted.

In the PCR, 60 Vbeta and 13 Jbeta primers were used. Produced via immunoSEQ multiplex PCR; TCRdb's table is partial and in-frame only. The sample gives about 200,000 clones, 80% to 85% of which show up once; less than 3.5% is in the top ten. The chain joins TRBV2 to TRBJ2-1; 8 nucleotides agree with TRBD2. This clonotype originated in a woman between 35 and 50 years old in good health and CMV-seronegative. The sequenced material came from PBMCs. The CDR3 is CASSSGREFF. In nucleotides, the CDR3 is TGTGCCAGCAGTAGCGGGAGAGAATTCTTC.